This T cell receptor beta chain was recorded in a study of T cell responses to AZD1222 COVID-19 vaccine. Pooled in the analysis were second doses at about 4 or about 12 weeks. With regard to this clone: The antigen is unknown.

General study findings and limits: Vaccine-related CD4 TCRs covered spike, predominating at 160-218 and 743-854. In a largely white British group with more females than males, clonal diversity was possibly underestimated. Rises in breadth and depth of Spike-specific TCRs came after two AZD1222 doses.

Sequencing used immunoSEQ multiplex PCR; TCRdb keeps in-frame clones, though not all of them. Altogether 70,000 to 75,000 clones are present, about 85% being singletons, with the ten largest covering roughly 1.2%. V lost 1 base and J 5 bases, leaving 8 bases between the germline ends. This CDR3 has 13 residues. Germline V gene sequence: CDR1 KGHSH, CDR2 LQKENI. The specimen was peripheral blood, collected 28 days after the second AZD1222 dose. The receptor was derived from an adult who received the AZD1222 COVID-19 vaccine. This chain connects TRBV18 to TRBJ2-5; no clear D. In nucleotides, the CDR3 is TGTGCCAGCTCACCACTATTCGAGGAGACCCAGTACTTC. Amino acid sequence: CASSPLFEETQYF.